This T cell receptor (beta chain) was recorded in a study of response to subunit inactivated influenza vaccine. V trimming: 2 bases; J trimming: 7 bases; junction bases outside the gene matches: 8. The CDR3 is made up of 15 amino acids. CDR1 is SNHLY and CDR2 is FYNNEI in the germline V gene. A remark on this clonotype: Its antigen remains unknown.

TCRdb re-analysed the RT-PCR reads in MiXCR, keeping a single row per CDR3 protein. In the table there are around 520,000 distinct CDR3 sequences, approximately 12% of which are singletons. Broader study findings: Authors suggested seasonal influenza vaccinations each recruit few new T cells.

The chain combines TRBV2 with TRBJ2-7, with 10 bases aligning to TRBD2. The input for sequencing was PBMCs from blood, taken on the day of vaccination. The clonotype originates from a man aged 50-59 years who received an inactivated influenza vaccine. CDR3 DNA sequence: TGTGCCAGCAGTGAATTGGGGCTAGCGGGGGAGGAGCAGTACTTC. Translating it yields CASSELGLAGEEQYF.